This T cell receptor (beta chain) was documented in a study of OX40 agonist ivuxolimab in advanced cancers. Study-wide background: Patients enrolled in dose escalation were diagnosed with hepatocellular carcinoma, melanoma, renal cell or head and neck cancer. Earlier treatment with anti-PD-1, anti-PD-L1 or anti-CTLA-4 was permitted, and 30% to 40% had received some. Findings and caveats of the study: The antigen specificity of the peripheral T cells (those that were expanded) was not determined. With doses of 0.1 to 3.0 mg/kg, CD4+ and CD8+ blood T cells had undergone clonal expansion by week 6.

To note about this clone: The antigen is undetermined. Compared with germline, one end of the junction differs, possibly owing to a read error.

Here immunoSEQ multiplex PCR was the method, and the copy in TCRdb shows in-frame clones only, minus some. Among 37,000 or so clones listed, 60% to 80% were seen once. This CDR3 is 16 amino acids long. CDR1 SSHAT and CDR2 FNYEAQ come from the germline V gene (reference sequence). The chain couples TRBV7-7 to TRBJ2-3, with TRBD2 identical over 11 bases. The sequencing used CD4+ or CD8+ T cells sorted from blood, collected in a trial of the OX40 agonist ivuxolimab. The origin of this receptor is an adult with an advanced solid tumor such as melanoma, head and neck, liver or kidney cancer. CDR3 DNA: TGTGCTAGCAGCTTAGGGGCTAGCGGGGGGTCAGATACGCAGTATTTT. It is translated as CASSLGASGGSDTQYF.